This T cell receptor (beta chain) is from a study of persistence of HIV-infected CD4 T cells. Study details: Isolated cells were CMV- and HIV-1 Gag-responding CD4+ T cells. Blood samples, up to about 180 mL, came from multiple time points, except a couple of leukapheresis donors sampled once. Overall study findings and caveats: Degenerate expanded CDR3beta sequences were enriched among CMV- and Gag-responding cells. Bulk TCR data could not be restricted to HIV-1-infected CMV-responding cells.

An overlapping HIV-1 Gag peptide pool stimulated these cells at 0.95 to 1 ug/peptide/mL. CD40L/CD69 double-negative CD45RO-high memory CD4+ T cells were collected. On this clone: Its antigen is currently unknown.

This CDR3 has 14 residues. Germline V lookup: CDR1 SGHTA, CDR2 FQGTGA. Between the trimmed V and J ends, which lost 3 bases and 1 base, there was a span of 9 bases. Sequencing used immunoSEQ version 4 in survey mode. Method: immunoSEQ multiplex PCR; TCRdb's copy keeps in-frame clones and lacks some. The table has just over 35,000 clones, over 65% seen once; the top ten hold around 5%. The chain combines TRBV7-3 with TRBJ1-1, with a weak D call TRBD1 (6 bases). Specimen: cultured CD4+ T cells from PBMCs, collected from a patient who received antiretroviral therapy. The receptor was derived from an adult with HIV. The donor label of this sample is uncertain. The CDR3 coding sequence is TGTGCCAGCAGCTTCGGGGGGCCGAACACTGAAGCTTTCTTT. It specifies CASSFGGPNTEAFF.